This entry lists 26 T cell receptor beta chains sequenced from one sample in a study of T cells in Graves' hyperthyroidism and ophthalmopathy. Amplification yielded TCR beta CDR3 regions, with RNA transcripts as the source. A first-round RT-PCR of the TCR CDR3 used the HTBI primer set. MiXCR, applied by TCRdb to the multiplex PCR reads, yields one record per CDR3 protein. Seen here are around 200,000 distinct CDR3 sequences, about 17% observed once, and the top ten hold 44%. Material for sequencing was blood. These receptors came from a man aged 35 to 55 with Graves' hyperthyroidism.

This clonotype was counted ten times or more. The chain links TRBV5-5 to TRBJ2-7; D ambiguous. The CDR3 sequence is 15 residues long. Trimming left V 1 base short and J 0 bases short, with 11 bases between. Germline CDR1 SGHKS, CDR2 YYEKEE (reference sequence). CDR3 in DNA: TGTGCCAGCAGCTTGAATCAGGCGAGCTCCTACGAGCAGTACTTC. It specifies CASSLNQASSYEQYF.

A remark on this clonotype: A much more abundant neighbour one base away suggests this may be a read error. This chain connects TRBV5-1 to TRBJ2-3; 7 bases are shared with TRBD1. The CDR3 is 15 residues long. CDR1 and CDR2 (germline): SGHRS, YFSETQ. The CDR3 spells CASSTGQARTDAQYF. CDR3 nucleotides: TGCGCCAGCAGCACAGGACAGGCTCGCACAGATGCGCAGTATTTT.

This clonotype was detected ten times or more. The gene calls are TRBV6-2 or TRBV6-3 and TRBJ1-2; D unresolved. Germline CDR1 reads MNHEY; CDR2 reads SVGEGT. V was pared by 0 bases and J by 3 bases, with 8 bases between. CDR3 length: 14 residues. Here the CDR3 reads CASSYSKADYGYTF. DNA for the CDR3: TGTGCCAGCAGTTACTCGAAGGCAGACTATGGCTACACCTTC.

This clonotype has only a few counts. The chain links TRBV4-2 to TRBJ2-1, with D uncertain. CDR3 length equals 15 residues. V lost 1 base, J lost 5 bases, and 12 bases lay in between. In germline, CDR1 is LGHNA, CDR2 YNFKEQ. The CDR3 sequence is CASSQARLGNNEQFF. The CDR3 DNA follows: TGTGCCAGCAGCCAAGCCCGTCTAGGTAACAATGAGCAGTTCTTC.

Ten or more counts support this clonotype. The genes are TRBV7-2 and TRBJ2-3; the match to TRBD2 covers 11 bases. This CDR3 spans 15 amino acids. Germline V gene lookup returns CDR1 SGHTA and CDR2 FQGNSA. V was clipped by 3 bases and J by 5 bases; unmatched bases: 4. The CDR3 DNA reads TGTGCCAGCAGCTTCGATGGACTAGCGGGAGATACGCAGTATTTT. Amino acid sequence: CASSFDGLAGDTQYF.

The chain uses TRBV5-1 and TRBJ1-1; 8 nucleotides agree with TRBD1. The germline V gene encodes CDR1 SGHRS and CDR2 YFSETQ. The CDR3 extends over 15 amino acids. Unmatched junction bases numbered 5, after V lost 4 bases and J lost 0 bases. CDR3 sequence (DNA): TGCGCCAGCAGCATAGGGACAGGCCTGAACACTGAAGCTTTCTTT. As protein: CASSIGTGLNTEAFF. Supplemented by reference TRBV5-1 and TRBJ1-1, the full variable domain reads KAGVTQTPRYLIKTRGQQVTLSCSPISGHRSVSWYQQTPGQGLQFLFEYFSETQRNKGNFPGRFSGRQFSNSRSEMNVSTLELGDSALYLCASSIGTGLNTEAFFGQGTRLTVV.

This clonotype was found many times. This may be a read error: a much more frequent sequence differs by one nucleotide. CDR3 sequence reads: CASSPLGAGGNEQFF. Written as DNA, the CDR3 is TGTGCCAGCAGCCCGCTCGGGGCAGGGGGCAATGAGCAGTTCTTC. The V gene is TRBV11-2, the J gene TRBJ2-1, with 7 bases aligning to TRBD1. The CDR3 has 15 amino acids. After removal of 5 bases from V and 6 bases from J, the junction contained 10 bases not matched to a gene. Germline V lookup: CDR1 SGHAT, CDR2 FQNNGV.

This clonotype was detected only a few times. The genes are TRBV5-6 and TRBJ1-2, with D possibly being TRBD1 (5 bases). Trimming pared 4 bases from V and 4 bases from J, leaving 17 bases between. Germline lookup yields CDR1 SGHDT and CDR2 YYEEEE. The CDR3 spans 15 residues. The CDR3 protein is CASSPQGRPVYGYTF. DNA of the CDR3: TGTGCCAGCAGCCCCCAGGGCCGGCCCGTCTATGGCTACACCTTC. Filled out from reference TRBV5-6 and TRBJ1-2, the complete variable domain reads DAGVTQSPTHLIKTRGQQVTLRCSPKSGHDTVSWYQQALGQGPQFIFQYYEEEERQRGNFPDRFSGHQFPNYSSELNVNALLLGDSALYLCASSPQGRPVYGYTFGSGTRLTVV.

This clonotype was observed a handful of times. The chain combines TRBV7-9 with TRBJ2-7; tentative D call: TRBD1 (7 bases). The CDR3 consists of 12 residues. Germline V gene sequence: CDR1 SEHNR, CDR2 FQNEAQ (reference sequence). V gave up 6 bases and J gave up 6 bases, with 12 bases separating them. CDR3 sequence reads: CASRTGEAEQYF. CDR3 DNA sequence: TGTGCCAGCAGAACAGGGGAGGCCGAGCAGTACTTC.

This clonotype came up many times. The rearrangement joins TRBV6-1 to TRBJ1-2; 10 bases fit TRBD1. Per germline, CDR1 MNHNS and CDR2 SASEGT. V lost 6 bases and J lost 2; bases outside the gene matches: 6. This CDR3 comprises 15 residues. The CDR3 sequence is CASSMTGGKNYGYTF. Written as DNA, the CDR3 is TGTGCCAGCAGCATGACAGGGGGCAAGAACTATGGCTACACCTTC.

This clonotype was seen ten or more times. The chain recombines TRBV27 with TRBJ2-7, with TRBD2 matching 8 bases. This CDR3 spans 15 amino acids. Trimming removed 1 base from V and 4 bases from J; junction bases left unmatched: 6. Germline V gene lookup returns CDR1 MNHEY and CDR2 SMNVEV (reference sequence). The CDR3: CASSLYSGASYEQYF. CDR3 in DNA: TGTGCCAGCAGTTTATATAGCGGGGCAAGTTACGAGCAGTACTTC.

The table lists this clonotype with many counts. This chain uses TRBV2 with TRBJ1-5; D is possibly TRBD1 (5 bases). CDR1 is SNHLY, CDR2 FYNNEI, per germline. Deletions cut 6 bases from V and 5 bases from J, with 14 bases between. The CDR3 sequence is 14 residues long. CDR3 region: CASRGWTMDQPQHF. CDR3 DNA: TGTGCCAGCAGGGGGTGGACAATGGATCAGCCCCAGCATTTT.

The chain couples TRBV7-8 to TRBJ2-4; D possibly corresponds to TRBD2 (6 bases). The CDR3 sequence is 14 residues long. V was shortened by 0 bases and J by 5 bases, with 8 bases between the two germline ends. From germline, CDR1 is SGHVS and CDR2 FQNEAQ. In DNA, the CDR3 is TGTGCCAGCAGCTTAGCCGGGGGAGAAAACATTCAGTACTTC. Its translation is CASSLAGGENIQYF. The full variable domain, its missing parts supplied by reference TRBV7-8 and TRBJ2-4, is GAGVSQSPRYKVAKRGQDVALRCDPISGHVSLFWYQQALGQGPEFLTYFQNEAQLDKSGLPSDRFFAERPEGSVSTLKIQRTQQEDSAVYLCASSLAGGENIQYFGAGTRLSVL.

This clonotype was seen repeatedly, ten times or more. The chain has TRBV18 and TRBJ2-3; D is perhaps TRBD2 (6 bases). The ends were cut back, 6 bases at V and 4 bases at J, with 8 bases in the middle. Germline V lookup: CDR1 KGHSH, CDR2 LQKENI. The CDR3 spans 12 residues. The CDR3 protein is CASSLAADTQYF. CDR3 DNA: TGTGCCAGCTCGTTAGCGGCAGATACGCAGTATTTT.

This clonotype was found many times. The chain combines TRBV30 with TRBJ2-5; the match to TRBD2 covers 8 bases. The trim removed 3 bases at V and 5 bases at J, leaving 8 bases unmatched. Germline V gives CDR1 GTSNPN, CDR2 SVGIG (reference sequence). This CDR3 contains 14 residues. The CDR3 reads CAWSTGGALETQYF. In DNA form, the CDR3 reads TGTGCCTGGAGCACGGGGGGGGCTCTGGAGACCCAGTACTTC. The complete variable domain, with remaining parts taken from reference TRBV30 and TRBJ2-5, reads SQTIHQWPATLVQPVGSPLSLECTVEGTSNPNLYWYRQAAGRGLQLLFYSVGIGQISSEVPQNLSASRPQDRQFILSSKKLLLSDSGFYLCAWSTGGALETQYFGPGTRLLVL.

This clonotype was found many times. The chain combines TRBV7-2 with TRBJ2-7; D remains unclear. V was pared by 1 base and J by 9 bases, with 10 bases between. The CDR3 spans 12 residues. Per germline, CDR1 SGHTA and CDR2 FQGNSA. CDR3 residues: CASSLGLAMQYF. The CDR3 nucleotides read TGTGCCAGCAGCTTAGGTCTGGCGATGCAGTACTTC.

This clonotype came up a few times. The gene calls are TRBV10-3 and TRBJ2-1; D is ambiguous. The CDR3 extends over 12 amino acids. Trimming pared 7 bases from V and 4 bases from J, leaving 8 bases between. The germline gives CDR1 ENHRY, CDR2 SYGVKD. The CDR3 DNA reads as TGTGCCATCACCAACTCGTACAATGAGCAGTTCTTC. This translates into CAITNSYNEQFF.

Ten or more counts support this clonotype. The chain carries TRBV7-2 and TRBJ2-2; no clear D. From germline, CDR1 is SGHTA and CDR2 FQGNSA. The CDR3 is 14 residues long. With 0 bases removed from V and 7 bases from J, the gap between germline ends came to 9 bases. The CDR3 spells CASSLALSSGELFF. Written as DNA, the CDR3 is TGTGCCAGCAGCTTAGCGCTAAGCAGCGGGGAGCTGTTTTTT.

The gene calls are TRBV9 and TRBJ1-2, with D hard to call. CDR1 is SGDLS and CDR2 is YYNGEE in the germline V gene. Between the trimmed V and J ends, which lost 2 bases and 7 bases, there was a span of 15 bases. The CDR3 is 14 residues long. For the CDR3, the DNA is TGTGCCAGCAGCGTTCCCGGAGCACCGGGTGGCTACACCTTC. The encoded protein is CASSVPGAPGGYTF.

As DNA, the CDR3 is TGTGCCAGCTCAGAGGGACAGGATCGCACCTACGAGCAGTACTTC. Protein: CASSEGQDRTYEQYF. V and J are TRBV18 and TRBJ2-7, with 8 bases lining up with TRBD1. The trim removed 5 bases at V and 2 bases at J, leaving 8 bases unmatched. This CDR3 is built from 15 residues. Germline assignment: CDR1 KGHSH and CDR2 LQKENI.

The rearrangement uses TRBV9 and TRBJ2-3; 9 bases line up with TRBD2. This CDR3 comprises 17 residues. The germline V gene has CDR1 SGDLS and CDR2 YYNGEE. With V trimmed by 4 bases and J by 5 bases, 14 bases remained unmatched. CDR3 DNA sequence: TGTGCCAGCAGCCATAGTCGAGCGGGGGGCCCCGGAGATACGCAGTATTTT. Amino acids: CASSHSRAGGPGDTQYF. The full variable domain, its missing parts supplied by reference TRBV9 and TRBJ2-3, is DSGVTQTPKHLITATGQRVTLRCSPRSGDLSVYWYQQSLDQGLQFLIQYYNGEERAKGNILERFSAQQFPDLHSELNLSSLELGDSALYFCASSHSRAGGPGDTQYFGPGTRLTVL.

This clonotype was detected ten times or more. J is TRBJ1-3 and V is TRBV28; TRBD1 is a possible D gene (5 bases). The V gene lost 8 bases and the J gene lost 4 bases, with 15 bases spanning the gap. Germline V gene data show CDR1 as MDHEN and CDR2 as SYDVKM. The CDR3 is 14 residues long. CDR3 DNA: TGTGCCAGCCGGCCGCAGGGTGAAGGAAACACCATATATTTT. This translates into CASRPQGEGNTIYF.

This clonotype was counted a single time. One base away lies a much larger clone, so this may be a sequencing read error. This chain uses TRBV6-1 with TRBJ1-5; D uncertain. Germline values: CDR1 MNHNS, CDR2 SASEGT. The CDR3 covers 12 residues. The CDR3 is CASSSTRQPQRF. For the CDR3, the DNA is TGTGCCAGCAGCTCAACCCGTCAGCCCCAGCGTTTT.

This clonotype came up many times. The V call is TRBV20-1, the J call TRBJ2-3; TRBD2 matches at 12 bases. Germline CDR1 reads DFQATT; CDR2 reads SNEGSKA (reference sequence). Trimming at V came to 1 base and at J to 4 bases, leaving 6 bases not matched to a gene. CDR3 length: 16 residues. As DNA, the CDR3 is TGCAGTGCTAGAGCAGCACTAGCGGGGGGCGCAGATACGCAGTATTTT. It yields the protein CSARAALAGGADTQYF.

This chain links TRBV19 with TRBJ1-5; D remains ambiguous. The CDR3 loop spans 15 amino acids. The germline gives CDR1 LNHDA, CDR2 SQIVND (reference sequence). Trimming shortened V by 2 bases and J by 5 bases, and 13 bases separated the two germline ends. CDR3 amino acids: CASSIIGPGDQPQHF. In DNA, the CDR3 is TGTGCCAGTAGTATAATTGGTCCTGGGGATCAGCCCCAGCATTTT.

This clonotype was seen only a few times. This chain links TRBV20-1 with TRBJ2-5, with 8 bases aligning to TRBD2. V lost 1 base to trimming and J lost 7 bases; unmatched junction nucleotides: 8. Germline V gene sequence: CDR1 DFQATT, CDR2 SNEGSKA (reference sequence). The CDR3 is 14 residues long. CDR3 sequence: CSARVGRAGGTQYF. The CDR3 DNA sequence: TGCAGTGCTAGAGTTGGTAGGGCGGGGGGGACCCAGTACTTC.